The clone carrying this T cell receptor (beta chain) has just a few counts. Unmatched junction bases numbered 14, after V lost 3 bases and J lost 2 bases. The CDR3 is made up of 19 amino acids. Germline CDR1 and CDR2: SGHDN and FVKESK. The record originates from a study of T cell responses to AZD1222 COVID-19 vaccine. This table comes from immunoSEQ multiplex PCR, and its TCRdb copy is limited to in-frame clones, with some not included. The sample yields 95,000 to 110,000 clones, roughly 87% seen once. The sample consisted of peripheral blood, taken on day 0 of AZD1222 vaccination. The receptor comes from an adult in good health. The J gene is TRBJ2-3, the V gene TRBV14; 10 bases match TRBD2. As DNA, the CDR3 is TGTGCCAGCAGCCACCCATGGGTTGTCCTAGCGGGAGTCACAGATACGCAGTATTTT. Translation: CASSHPWVVLAGVTDTQYF.